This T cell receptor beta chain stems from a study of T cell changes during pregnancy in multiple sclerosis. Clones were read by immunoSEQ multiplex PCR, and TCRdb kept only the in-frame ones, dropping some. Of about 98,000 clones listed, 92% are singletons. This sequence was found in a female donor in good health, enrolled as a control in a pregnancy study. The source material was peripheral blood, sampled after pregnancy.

The CDR3 loop is CASSDTNEQYF. For the CDR3, the DNA is TGTGCCAGCAGTGATACTAACGAGCAGTACTTC. The chain carries TRBV6-1 and TRBJ2-7; D unclear. CDR3 length equals 11 residues. CDR1 MNHNS and CDR2 SASEGT come from the germline V gene. V was shortened by 3 bases and J by 5 bases, with 5 bases between the two germline ends.